A single sample gave rise to the 28 T cell receptor beta chains below, sequenced in a study of chemoradiotherapy in HPV16-positive cancers. Repertoires were generated with immunoSEQ multiplex PCR, while TCRdb's copy carries only in-frame clones and drops some. There are tens of thousands of clones in the sample; 86% occur only once, and around 2.3% lies in the top ten. This specimen consisted of blood, obtained from a patient who underwent chemoradiotherapy. The receptors derive from a human donor with HPV-associated anogenital cancer.

The chain combines TRBV7-2 with TRBJ2-1, with D tentatively TRBD2 (5 bases). The CDR3 is made up of 14 amino acids. Germline V lookup: CDR1 SGHTA, CDR2 FQGNSA. V was pared by 0 bases and J by 7 bases, with 10 bases between. The CDR3 loop reads CASSLASSENEQFF. The DNA for the CDR3 is TGTGCCAGCAGCTTAGCAAGTAGCGAGAATGAGCAGTTCTTC.

The V call is TRBV2, the J call TRBJ2-5; TRBD2 matches 10 bases. There are 14 residues in the CDR3. The trim removed 6 bases at V and 5 bases at J, leaving 6 bases unmatched. The germline CDR1 and CDR2 sequences are SNHLY and FYNNEI. Here the CDR3 DNA reads TGTGCCAGCAGAGTAGCGGGGGGTCGGGAGACCCAGTACTTC. Protein sequence: CASRVAGGRETQYF.

This rearrangement joins TRBV19 to TRBJ2-6; D is undetermined. V lost 7 bases and J 3 bases, leaving 10 bases between the germline ends. This CDR3 has 14 residues. Germline V lookup: CDR1 LNHDA, CDR2 SQIVND (reference sequence). The CDR3 sequence is CASTGLSGANVLTF. The CDR3 DNA reads TGTGCCAGTACCGGGTTAAGTGGGGCCAACGTCCTGACTTTC.

V gene TRBV5-1 combines with J gene TRBJ2-3; the match to TRBD1 covers 7 bases. The CDR3 extends over 16 amino acids. The ends lost 2 bases at V and 0 bases at J; junction bases unmatched: 6. Germline values: CDR1 SGHRS, CDR2 YFSETQ. CDR3 sequence reads: CASSFTGDSSTDTQYF. The CDR3 DNA reads as TGCGCCAGCAGCTTCACTGGGGACAGCAGCACAGATACGCAGTATTTT.

The gene calls are TRBV6-5 and TRBJ1-3; perhaps TRBD1 as D (5 bases). Trimming stripped 0 bases from V and 0 bases from J, with 6 bases between. CDR1 is MNHEY, CDR2 SVGAGI, per germline. The CDR3 covers 15 residues. In DNA form, the CDR3 reads TGTGCCAGCAGTTACTCGGGGGTCTCTGGAAACACCATATATTTT. Amino acid sequence: CASSYSGVSGNTIYF.

The chain carries TRBV4-3 and TRBJ2-5; D unresolved. CDR1 is LGHNA and CDR2 is YSLEER in the germline V gene. This CDR3 contains 15 residues. Trimming removed 1 base at V and 4 bases at J, with 13 bases between. DNA for the CDR3: TGCGCCAGCAGCCAAGGGGCAGGAGCCCCAGAGACCCAGTACTTC. Translation: CASSQGAGAPETQYF.

This clone appeared once. The J gene is TRBJ2-4, the V gene TRBV7-3; 9 bases agree with TRBD1. The CDR3 extends over 14 amino acids. Germline assignment: CDR1 SGHTA and CDR2 FQGTGA. V lost 4 bases and J lost 7; bases outside the gene matches: 5. The CDR3 protein is CASSSGQGRNIQYF. The CDR3 DNA follows: TGTGCCAGCAGCTCGGGACAGGGAAGGAACATTCAGTACTTC. The full variable domain, completed using reference TRBV7-3 and TRBJ2-4, is GAGVSQTPSNKVTEKGKYVELRCDPISGHTALYWYRQSLGQGPEFLIYFQGTGAADDSGLPNDRFFAVRPEGSVSTLKIQRTERGDSAVYLCASSSGQGRNIQYFGAGTRLSVL.

In its sample, this clone was seen once. The chain combines TRBV6-5 with TRBJ2-7; D not resolved. Trimming took 0 bases from V and 6 from J, leaving 15 bases between them. The CDR3 runs 15 residues. Germline V gene sequence: CDR1 MNHEY, CDR2 SVGAGI. CDR3 nucleotide sequence: TGTGCCAGCAGTTACTCTGGGGTATTGGCGTTCGAGCAGTACTTC. Translation: CASSYSGVLAFEQYF.

This rearrangement joins TRBV5-8 to TRBJ1-2; weak D call: TRBD1 (6 bases). V shed 3 bases and J shed 8 bases, with 20 bases lying between them. CDR1 and CDR2 (germline): SGHTS, YDEGEE. This CDR3 comprises 15 residues. The DNA of the CDR3 is TGTGCCAGCAGCTCCCGGGCAAACAGGGTGAGGGGCTACACCTTC. It specifies CASSSRANRVRGYTF.

The chain joins TRBV7-2 to TRBJ2-2; D gene unclear. CDR1 is SGHTA and CDR2 is FQGNSA in the germline V gene. CDR3 length: 16 residues. Trimming pared 1 base from V and 2 bases from J, leaving 11 bases between. As DNA, the CDR3 is TGTGCCAGCAGCTTAGTCTGGGGTCCAAACACCGGGGAGCTGTTTTTT. This translates into CASSLVWGPNTGELFF.

This clone has only a few counts. CDR3 sequence reads: CASSLDGTGSREQYF. CDR3 DNA sequence: TGTGCCAGCAGCTTAGATGGGACAGGGAGTAGGGAGCAGTACTTC. The chain employs TRBV7-8 and TRBJ2-7, with TRBD1 matching 9 bases. The CDR3 is made up of 15 amino acids. CDR1 SGHVS and CDR2 FQNEAQ come from the germline V gene. J gave up 7 bases and V 1 base, and 8 bases lay outside the gene matches.

V usage is TRBV7-2 and J usage is TRBJ2-3; no reliable D call. V lost 5 bases to trimming and J lost 4 bases, with 13 bases between them. The CDR3 is made up of 14 amino acids. Germline V gives CDR1 SGHTA, CDR2 FQGNSA. CDR3 sequence: CASSTTRPPDTQYF. In DNA, the CDR3 is TGTGCCAGCAGCACCACACGGCCCCCAGATACGCAGTATTTT.

This chain links TRBV7-3 with TRBJ1-5; 7 nucleotides align to TRBD1. Looked up from germline, CDR1 is SGHTA and CDR2 is FQGTGA. With 2 bases clipped from V and 2 bases from J, the junction kept 3 bases outside the gene matches. The CDR3 has 15 residues. CDR3 sequence: CASSLEGAGNQPQHF. The CDR3 region has the DNA TGTGCCAGCAGCTTAGAGGGGGCTGGCAATCAGCCCCAGCATTTT.

This clone was observed a single time. For the CDR3, the DNA is TGCGCCAGCAGCTTGCGGTTACAGGGGGGATCCTCTGGGGCCAACGTCCTGACTTTC. It yields the protein CASSLRLQGGSSGANVLTF. The chain links TRBV5-1 to TRBJ2-6; TRBD1 aligns across 8 bases. The CDR3 consists of 19 residues. Trimming took 1 base from V and 0 from J; bases not matched to a gene: 9. Germline V gene data show CDR1 as SGHRS and CDR2 as YFSETQ.

The CDR3 coding sequence is TGTGCCAGCAGCCCTCGGGACGCACATCAGCCCCAGCATTTT. Translated: CASSPRDAHQPQHF. The chain links TRBV7-9 to TRBJ1-5; D possibly corresponds to TRBD1 (5 bases). The CDR3 extends over 14 amino acids. Deletions cut 5 bases from V and 5 bases from J, with 13 bases between. The germline V gene encodes CDR1 SEHNR and CDR2 FQNEAQ (reference sequence).

V gene TRBV7-2 combines with J gene TRBJ2-3; 7 bases agree with TRBD1. The length of the CDR3 is 14 residues. Per the germline V gene, CDR1 is SGHTA and CDR2 is FQGNSA. The trim removed 4 bases at V and 6 bases at J, leaving 7 bases unmatched. The CDR3, as DNA: TGTGCCAGCAGCTCGAAGACAGGGTCCGATACGCAGTATTTT. It encodes CASSSKTGSDTQYF. Combining the CDR3 with reference TRBV7-2 and TRBJ2-3 gives the whole variable domain GAGVSQSPSNKVTEKGKDVELRCDPISGHTALYWYRQSLGQGLEFLIYFQGNSAPDKSGLPSDRFSAERTGGSVSTLTIQRTQQEDSAVYLCASSSKTGSDTQYFGPGTRLTVL.

The genes are TRBV9 and TRBJ2-3, with D perhaps matching TRBD2 (6 bases). Trimming removed 4 bases from V and 0 bases from J, with 12 bases in between. Germline V gene data show CDR1 as SGDLS and CDR2 as YYNGEE. This CDR3 contains 15 residues. The CDR3, as DNA: TGTGCCAGCAGCCCGCGGGACGAGAGCACAGATACGCAGTATTTT. Its translation is CASSPRDESTDTQYF.

This chain links TRBV7-6 with TRBJ2-5, with TRBD2 as a possible D gene (6 bases). The CDR3 is 15 amino acids. Trimming removed 4 bases from V and 7 bases from J, with 19 bases in between. Germline CDR1 reads SGHVS; CDR2 reads FNYEAQ. CDR3: CASSSAIVGGGTQYF. CDR3 bases: TGTGCCAGCAGCTCCGCGATAGTTGGGGGAGGGACCCAGTACTTC. The full variable domain, with the rest looked up from reference TRBV7-6 and TRBJ2-5, is GAGVSQSPRYKVTKRGQDVALRCDPISGHVSLYWYRQALGQGPEFLTYFNYEAQQDKSGLPNDRFSAERPEGSISTLTIQRTEQRDSAMYRCASSSAIVGGGTQYFGPGTRLLVL.

This clone was detected once. The chain employs TRBV5-8 and TRBJ1-5, with TRBD1 as a possible D gene (6 bases). The length of the CDR3 is 14 residues. Trimming took 6 bases from V and 2 from J, leaving 12 bases between them. The germline CDR1 and CDR2 sequences are SGHTS and YDEGEE. The CDR3 here is CASKPTGRNQPQHF. CDR3 in DNA: TGTGCCAGCAAACCGACAGGACGCAATCAGCCCCAGCATTTT.

The chain links TRBV7-9 to TRBJ1-1; D possibly corresponds to TRBD1 (5 bases). Germline V gives CDR1 SEHNR, CDR2 FQNEAQ (reference sequence). The CDR3 is 15 residues long. The V gene lost 0 bases and the J gene lost 0 bases, with 8 bases spanning the gap. The CDR3 reads CASSLARGLNTEAFF. Here the CDR3 DNA reads TGTGCCAGCAGCTTAGCCCGGGGACTGAACACTGAAGCTTTCTTT.

The V call is TRBV5-1, the J call TRBJ2-1; D ambiguous. The germline V gene encodes CDR1 SGHRS and CDR2 YFSETQ. V was cut by 0 bases and J by 0 bases, with 7 bases left in between. This CDR3 has 15 amino acids. The CDR3 sequence: CASSLELSSYNEQFF. Written as DNA, the CDR3 is TGCGCCAGCAGCTTGGAACTAAGCTCCTACAATGAGCAGTTCTTC.

This clone occurred once. This chain connects TRBV7-9 to TRBJ2-1; D unresolved. CDR1 and CDR2 (germline): SEHNR, FQNEAQ (reference sequence). This CDR3 contains 14 residues. V was shortened by 5 bases and J by 8 bases, with 16 bases between the two germline ends. The CDR3: CASSPTPGTDEQFF. In DNA form, the CDR3 reads TGTGCCAGCAGCCCTACGCCAGGAACTGATGAGCAGTTCTTC.

The CDR3 region has the DNA TGTGCCAGCAGCTTGATACAGGGGACAACTGAAGCTTTCTTT. It translates to CASSLIQGTTEAFF. V is TRBV5-4 and J is TRBJ1-1; TRBD1 aligns across 7 bases. With 1 base clipped from V and 5 bases from J, the junction kept 5 bases outside the gene matches. Germline V lookup: CDR1 SGHNT, CDR2 YYREEE (reference sequence). The CDR3 length is 14 residues.

The J gene is TRBJ1-6, the V gene TRBV5-1; perhaps TRBD1 as D (5 bases). The CDR3 loop spans 16 amino acids. Deletions cut 4 bases from V and 14 bases from J, with 25 bases between. CDR1 and CDR2 from the germline V gene are SGHRS and YFSETQ. Written as DNA, the CDR3 is TGCGCCAGCAGCCTGACTCAAGGGGTCCCTAGCGCCACCCTCCACTTT. Protein product: CASSLTQGVPSATLHF.

The V and J genes are TRBV11-2 and TRBJ2-3, with D possibly matching TRBD1 (6 bases). This CDR3 has 15 amino acids. The V end lost 7 bases, the J end lost 2 bases, and 16 bases lay between the germline ends. Germline assignment: CDR1 SGHAT and CDR2 FQNNGV. In nucleotides, the CDR3 is TGTGCCAGCACCCTCACGGGGACAAACACAGATACGCAGTATTTT. It specifies CASTLTGTNTDTQYF.

V gene TRBV29-1 combines with J gene TRBJ2-5, with 9 bases that match TRBD1. This CDR3 has 12 amino acids. V trimming: 2 bases; J trimming: 8 bases; junction bases outside the gene matches: 3. Germline CDR1 and CDR2: SQVTM and ANQGSEA. The CDR3 loop reads CSVERGQGTQYF. The DNA for the CDR3 is TGCAGCGTTGAAAGGGGACAGGGCACCCAGTACTTC.

This chain connects TRBV2 to TRBJ1-5, with 7 bases fitting TRBD1. The CDR3 consists of 15 residues. J lost 0 bases, V lost 6 bases, and 5 bases had no gene match. Germline loops: CDR1 SNHLY, CDR2 FYNNEI. The CDR3, as DNA: TGTGCCAGCAGGGGCGGACAGGCTAGCAATCAGCCCCAGCATTTT. Encoded protein: CASRGGQASNQPQHF.

This sequence joins TRBV6-1 and TRBJ1-2; unclear D gene. The CDR3 runs 15 residues. Between the trimmed V and J ends, which lost 3 bases and 7 bases, there was a span of 18 bases. Looked up from germline, CDR1 is MNHNS and CDR2 is SASEGT. CDR3 in amino acids: CASSEGRTEEFGYTF. CDR3 DNA: TGTGCCAGCAGTGAGGGCCGGACGGAGGAATTTGGCTACACCTTC.